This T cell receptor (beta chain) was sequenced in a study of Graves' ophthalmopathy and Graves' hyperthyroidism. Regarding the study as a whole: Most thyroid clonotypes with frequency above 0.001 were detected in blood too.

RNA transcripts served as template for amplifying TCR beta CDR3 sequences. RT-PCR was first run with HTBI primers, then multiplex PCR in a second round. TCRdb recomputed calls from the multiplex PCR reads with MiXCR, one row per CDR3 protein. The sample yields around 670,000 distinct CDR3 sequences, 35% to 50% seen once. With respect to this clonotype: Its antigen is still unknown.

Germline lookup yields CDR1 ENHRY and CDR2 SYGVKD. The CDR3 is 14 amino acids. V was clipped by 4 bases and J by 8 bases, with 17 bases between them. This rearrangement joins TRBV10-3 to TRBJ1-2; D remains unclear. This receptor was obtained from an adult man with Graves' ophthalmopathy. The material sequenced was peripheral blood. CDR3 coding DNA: TGTGCCATCAGTGGCGACCCGACGAGGAACGGCTACACCTTC. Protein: CAISGDPTRNGYTF.